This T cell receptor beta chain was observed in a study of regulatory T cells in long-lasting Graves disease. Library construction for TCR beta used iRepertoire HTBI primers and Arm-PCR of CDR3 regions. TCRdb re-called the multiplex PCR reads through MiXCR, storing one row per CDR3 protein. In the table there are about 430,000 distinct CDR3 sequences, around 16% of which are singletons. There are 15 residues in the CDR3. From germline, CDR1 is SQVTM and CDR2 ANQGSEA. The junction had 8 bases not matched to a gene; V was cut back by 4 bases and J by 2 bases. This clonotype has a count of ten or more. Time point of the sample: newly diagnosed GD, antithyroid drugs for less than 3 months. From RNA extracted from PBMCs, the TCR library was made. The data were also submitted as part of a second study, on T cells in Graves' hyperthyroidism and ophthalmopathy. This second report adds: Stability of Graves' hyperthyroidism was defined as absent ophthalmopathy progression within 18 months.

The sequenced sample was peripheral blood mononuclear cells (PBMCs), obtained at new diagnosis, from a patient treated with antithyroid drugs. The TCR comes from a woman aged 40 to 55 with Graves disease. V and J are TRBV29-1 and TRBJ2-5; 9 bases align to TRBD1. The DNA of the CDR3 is TGCAGCGTTGGACAAACAGGGGGCCAACAAGAGACCCAGTACTTC. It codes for CSVGQTGGQQETQYF.